Below, 8 T cell receptor beta chains from the same sample are listed, as sequenced in a study of beta chain features in type 1 diabetes. Study-wide results and caveats: Patients with Type 1 diabetes showed moderately but significantly shorter TCRB CDR3s in all four CD4+ subsets.

cDNA synthesis used the whole RNA isolate, giving expressed TCRB sequences. Sequencing used immunoSEQ multiplex PCR; TCRdb keeps in-frame clones, though not all of them. Of some 350,000 clones listed, roughly 13% are singletons. What these receptors recognize is not known. The source material was naive CD4+ T cells from blood. These receptors were obtained from a woman younger than 35 with type 1 diabetes.

This clone was detected many times. The sample holds other DNA sequences that translate to the same CDR3. This rearrangement joins TRBV29-1 to TRBJ2-3, with D perhaps TRBD2 (6 bases). Germline V gene data show CDR1 as SQVTM and CDR2 as ANQGSEA. The CDR3 is 13 residues long. Trimming removed 6 bases at V and 1 base at J, with 11 bases between. This CDR3 is CSVGPGGTDTQYF. DNA of the CDR3: TGCAGCGTGGGGCCGGGAGGCACAGATACGCAGTATTTT.

This clone appeared a few times. The chain carries TRBV19 and TRBJ1-1, with 12 bases lining up with TRBD1. The CDR3 contains 16 residues. Germline assignment: CDR1 LNHDA and CDR2 SQIVND (reference sequence). Unmatched junction bases numbered 4, after V lost 5 bases and J lost 0 bases. CDR3 in DNA: TGTGCCAGTAGTGCCCGGGACAGGGGGCTGAACACTGAAGCTTTCTTT. As protein: CASSARDRGLNTEAFF.

The chain employs TRBV19 and TRBJ2-1, with 7 bases fitting TRBD2. The CDR3 length is 17 residues. The V segment lost 7 bases and the J segment 4 bases; nucleotides outside the gene matches: 16. Germline values: CDR1 LNHDA, CDR2 SQIVND (reference sequence). CDR3 bases: TGTGCCAGTACCCCCGTCGGGGGAGGGCCGCGTTACAATGAGCAGTTCTTC. It translates to CASTPVGGGPRYNEQFF.

This clone has only a few counts. V is TRBV29-1 and J is TRBJ2-1, with D tentatively TRBD2 (6 bases). The germline V gene has CDR1 SQVTM and CDR2 ANQGSEA. The CDR3 spans 13 residues. V was clipped by 5 bases and J by 1 base, with 9 bases between them. For the CDR3, the DNA is TGCAGCGTTCTTAGCGGATCCTACAATGAGCAGTTCTTC. Translation: CSVLSGSYNEQFF.

The chain carries TRBV29-1 and TRBJ2-3, with 9 bases that match TRBD1. CDR1 is SQVTM, CDR2 ANQGSEA, per germline. The length of the CDR3 is 14 residues. V shed 6 bases and J 1 base; nucleotides not matched to a gene: 5. The CDR3 sequence is CSVTGGEGTDTQYF. CDR3 in DNA: TGCAGCGTCACAGGGGGCGAGGGCACAGATACGCAGTATTTT.

This clone was counted only a few times. The chain has TRBV6-6 and TRBJ2-3; D unclear. Trimming cost V 5 bases and J 12 bases, with 12 bases left between them. This CDR3 spans 11 amino acids. Germline loops: CDR1 MNHNY, CDR2 SVGAGI (reference sequence). CDR3 loop: CASSQSHAQYF. In DNA, the CDR3 is TGTGCCAGCAGTCAGTCCCACGCACAGTATTTT.

V is TRBV25-1 and J is TRBJ2-6; TRBD1 matches at 7 bases. Germline-derived CDR1 and CDR2 are MGHDK and SYGVNS. The J segment lost 2 bases and the V segment lost 4 bases, leaving 5 bases of the junction unmatched. The CDR3 is 16 amino acids. The CDR3 reads CASSAGTGAGANVLTF. The CDR3 DNA sequence: TGTGCCAGCAGTGCCGGAACAGGGGCTGGGGCCAACGTCCTGACTTTC. Full variable domain (remainder filled in from reference TRBV25-1 and TRBJ2-6): EADIYQTPRYLVIGTGKKITLECSQTMGHDKMYWYQQDPGMELHLIHYSYGVNSTEKGDLSSESTVSRIRTEHFPLTLESARPSHTSQYLCASSAGTGAGANVLTFGAGSRLTVL.

This clone was seen a handful of times. The CDR3 spells CASSERGGVYYGYTF. The CDR3 nucleotides read TGTGCCAGCAGTGAAAGAGGGGGCGTTTATTATGGCTACACCTTC. The J gene is TRBJ1-2, the V gene TRBV28; the match to TRBD1 covers 7 bases. CDR1 and CDR2 (germline): MDHEN, SYDVKM. CDR3 length: 15 amino acids. J lost 5 bases, V lost 5 bases, and 11 bases had no gene match.